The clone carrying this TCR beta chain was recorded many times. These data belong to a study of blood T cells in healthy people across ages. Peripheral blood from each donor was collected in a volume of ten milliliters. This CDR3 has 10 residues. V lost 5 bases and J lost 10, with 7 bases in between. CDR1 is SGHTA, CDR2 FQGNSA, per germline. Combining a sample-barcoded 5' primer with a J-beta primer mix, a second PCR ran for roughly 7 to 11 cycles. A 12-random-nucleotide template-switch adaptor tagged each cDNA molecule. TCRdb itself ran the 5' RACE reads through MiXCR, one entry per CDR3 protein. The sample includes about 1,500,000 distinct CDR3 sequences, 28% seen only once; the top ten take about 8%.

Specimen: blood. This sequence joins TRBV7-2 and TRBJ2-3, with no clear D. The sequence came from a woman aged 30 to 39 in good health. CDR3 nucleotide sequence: TGTGCCAGCAGCGGTGACTCGCAGTATTTT. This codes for CASSGDSQYF.